This entry is about one TCR beta chain. Its antigen is not yet known. Base qualities are missing; no much larger clone stands one base away. This sample is part of a study of glioma-infiltrating T cells after dendritic cell vaccination (dated by TCRdb to 2016 to 2017). The study in broad terms: The cohort included 15 or so glioblastoma patients drawn from Phase I and II dendritic cell vaccination trials, of whom 9 were newly diagnosed and 6 had recurrent disease. Tumor-infiltrating lymphocyte content was quantified and tumor and blood repertoires were compared in dendritic cell-vaccinated glioblastoma patients by deep sequencing of TCR beta CDR3 regions. Survival after dendritic cell vaccination was correlated with TCR sequencing metrics such as TIL content and the overlap between tumor and blood repertoires. Patients received three intradermal dendritic cell vaccine injections at biweekly intervals in the arm below the axilla. The vaccine was prepared from monocyte-derived dendritic cells that were cultured for about 7 days with IL-4 and GM-CSF and then pulsed overnight with autologous tumor lysate. Autologous tumor lysate-pulsed dendritic cell vaccination was administered to the patients between the early 2000s and the early 2010s. The paper's findings and limits, for the study overall: No direct relationship between TCR clonality and survival was found, suggesting that a diverse polyclonal response may matter. The response model built on TCR overlap across three groups was characterized as speculative, with prospective validation still needed. After dendritic cell vaccination, a higher estimated pretreatment TIL content predicted longer time to progression and overall survival. The cohort was small and heterogeneous, few patients had complete blood and tumor sets, and even fewer had initial-recurrent tumor pairs.

TCRB CDR3 regions were amplified from roughly 1.8 ug genomic DNA, or all available DNA if less, using the immunoSEQ assay. The multiplex PCR employed 60 forward primers targeting TCR V beta segments and 13 reverse primers targeting J beta segments. To estimate reads per starting template, synthetic control templates were spiked into each sample at limiting dilution. Reads of 87 bp were generated by sequencing on the Illumina HiSeq System. In the paper's pipeline: To remove PCR and sequencing errors, closely related sequences were merged with a nearest neighbor algorithm. TCR overlap was measured as the percentage of unique tumor TCR beta sequences also present in the same patient's peripheral blood. Sourced from immuneACCESS, this table was stored by TCRdb with only in-frame sequences that have V and J called. A share of the clones is absent; for the studies checked, an unresolved V gene accounts for under half, and the remainder has no known explanation. V, J and clone size reflect that table, while D and trimming were determined from the DNA. The sample includes approximately 84,000 clones, with 85% to 90% observed a single time. Jointly, the top ten make up around 14% of the sample.

The germline V gene provides CDR1 SQVTM and CDR2 ANQGSEA. Trimming accounts for 0 bases at V and 3 bases at J, while the number of junction bases matched to no gene is 11. There are 18 amino acids in the CDR3, from cysteine to phenylalanine inclusive. Only CDR3 DNA remains: 54 bases, in frame from the first base. To be selected, patients needed enough residual fresh-frozen tumor tissue and more than two years of available survival data. None of the glioblastoma patients carried an isocitrate dehydrogenase mutation, although molecular status otherwise varied. PBMC were collected before vaccination, two weeks after the third vaccination, and at tumor progression when it occurred. The Qiagen DNeasy Blood extraction Kit was used for extraction of genomic DNA.

This sample comprised blood, obtained before dendritic cell vaccination. This sequence originates from a human donor with glioblastoma. The sequence joins TRBV29-1 to TRBJ2-7; 13 bases in between match TRBD2. The DNA is as follows: TGCAGCGTTGAAGATCGGGGGGGACTAGCGGGACGGCGCTACGAGCAGTACTTC. Translated, this gives CSVEDRGGLAGRRYEQYF.